The rows below give T cell receptor beta chains drawn from one sample of a study of T cells expressing NK-cell markers. TCRdb processed the 5' RACE reads again and assigns one entry to each CDR3 protein, with no DNA. The repertoire table contains some 300,000 distinct CDR3 sequences. The material sequenced was blood T cells: a sorted CD56 or NKG2C T cell subset, CD4+ or CD8+ T cells, or bulk PBMC T cells (not recorded which). The receptors were gathered from a man younger than 35 in good health. CDR3s include the opening cysteine and the closing phenylalanine or tryptophan.

V	J	CDR3
TRBV29-1	TRBJ2-1	CSVEDLISGRDEQFF
TRBV11-1	TRBJ2-1	CASSFSLRRDNEQFF
TRBV7-2	TRBJ2-5	CASSSWQETQYF
TRBV20-1	TRBJ2-5	CSASGGGPLGETQYF
TRBV15	TRBJ1-5	CATSRAFDQPQHF
TRBV10-3	TRBJ2-7	CAINNGGGNEQYF
TRBV30	TRBJ2-6	CAWSGQVGANVLTF
TRBV5-6	TRBJ2-7	CASSATGGWQYF
TRBV12-3/TRBV12-4	TRBJ2-5	CASTGQGFATQYF
TRBV5-5	TRBJ1-5	CASSADSYSNQPQHF
TRBV7-6	TRBJ2-4	CASSPSPPGSSKNIQYF
TRBV25-1	TRBJ2-1	CASSDETHYNEQFF
TRBV4-1	TRBJ2-1	CASSTGTASYNEQFF
TRBV7-9	TRBJ2-1	CASSSEFGGNEQFF
TRBV30	TRBJ2-5	CAWSVQGGIQETQYF
TRBV29-1	TRBJ1-2	CSVGRAYGYTF
TRBV7-2	TRBJ2-7	CASSSTWTSGGQYEQYF
TRBV4-2	TRBJ1-6	CASSQDLALPNSPLHF
TRBV5-1	TRBJ2-1	CASSPLVINEQFF
TRBV12-3/TRBV12-4	TRBJ2-5	CASSFNSNQETQYF
TRBV7-8	TRBJ1-5	CASSLLVWGPQHF
TRBV9	TRBJ2-7	CASSVGPGQGRDEQYF
TRBV7-9	TRBJ2-7	CASSLDSGNEQYF
TRBV4-3	TRBJ2-6	CASSQEALVTGANVLTF
TRBV27	TRBJ2-1	CASSERHDDNEQFF
TRBV4-1	TRBJ2-2	CASNWGVGELFF
TRBV12-3/TRBV12-4	TRBJ1-4	CASLSQFNEKLFF
TRBV18	TRBJ2-1	CASSPLAGGSNEQFF
TRBV20-1	TRBJ2-1	CSASKASGGEQFF
TRBV7-2	TRBJ2-3	CASSLAASGSSTDTQYF